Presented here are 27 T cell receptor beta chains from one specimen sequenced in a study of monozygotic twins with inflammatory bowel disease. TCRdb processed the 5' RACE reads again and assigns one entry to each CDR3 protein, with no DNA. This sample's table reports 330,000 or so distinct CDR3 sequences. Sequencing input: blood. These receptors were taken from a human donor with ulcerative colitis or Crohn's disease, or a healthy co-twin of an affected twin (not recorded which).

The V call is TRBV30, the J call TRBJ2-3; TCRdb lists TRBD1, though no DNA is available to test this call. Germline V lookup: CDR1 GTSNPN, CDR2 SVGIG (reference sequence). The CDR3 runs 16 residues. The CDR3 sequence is CAWSVGATRYTDTQYF. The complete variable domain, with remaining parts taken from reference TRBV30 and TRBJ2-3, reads SQTIHQWPATLVQPVGSPLSLECTVEGTSNPNLYWYRQAAGRGLQLLFYSVGIGQISSEVPQNLSASRPQDRQFILSSKKLLLSDSGFYLCAWSVGATRYTDTQYFGPGTRLTVL.

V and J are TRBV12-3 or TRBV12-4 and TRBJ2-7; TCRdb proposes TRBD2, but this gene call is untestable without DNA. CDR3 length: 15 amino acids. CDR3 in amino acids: CASSTWTSGEYEQYF.

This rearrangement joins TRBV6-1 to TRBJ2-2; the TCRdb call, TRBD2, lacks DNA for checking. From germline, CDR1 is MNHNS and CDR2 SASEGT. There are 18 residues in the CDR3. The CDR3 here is CASSEMEGAGRDTGELFF.

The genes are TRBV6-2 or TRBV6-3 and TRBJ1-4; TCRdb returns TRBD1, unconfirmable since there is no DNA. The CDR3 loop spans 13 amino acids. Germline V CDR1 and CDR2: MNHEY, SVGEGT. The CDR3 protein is CASRTRWDEKLFF.

CDR3 region: CSAGPRSTEAFF. V gene TRBV20-1 combines with J gene TRBJ1-1. This CDR3 has 12 amino acids. Germline V gene sequence: CDR1 DFQATT, CDR2 SNEGSKA (reference sequence).

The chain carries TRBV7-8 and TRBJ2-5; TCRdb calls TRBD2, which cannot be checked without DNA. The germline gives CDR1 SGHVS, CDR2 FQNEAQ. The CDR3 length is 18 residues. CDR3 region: CASSRGLAGEGLSETQYF.

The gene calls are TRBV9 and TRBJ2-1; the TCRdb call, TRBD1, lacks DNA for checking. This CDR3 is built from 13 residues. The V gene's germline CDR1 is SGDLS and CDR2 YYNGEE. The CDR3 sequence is CASSVGQSNEQFF.

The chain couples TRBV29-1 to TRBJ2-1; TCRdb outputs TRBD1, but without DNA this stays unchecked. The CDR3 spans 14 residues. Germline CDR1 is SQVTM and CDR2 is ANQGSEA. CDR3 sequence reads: CSDEGQGPQNEQFF.

The CDR3 sequence is CASSYRVDEQFF. The chain has TRBV5-6 and TRBJ2-1; with no DNA, the TCRdb D assignment of TRBD1 cannot be verified. The germline V gene encodes CDR1 SGHDT and CDR2 YYEEEE. This CDR3 has 12 amino acids.

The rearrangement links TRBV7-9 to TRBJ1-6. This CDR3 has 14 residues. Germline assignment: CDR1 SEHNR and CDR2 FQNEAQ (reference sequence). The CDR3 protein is CASSRQEADSPLHF.

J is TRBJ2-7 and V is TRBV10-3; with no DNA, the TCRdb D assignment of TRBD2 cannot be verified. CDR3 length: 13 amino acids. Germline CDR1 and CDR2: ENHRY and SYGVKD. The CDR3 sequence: CASKGGGLYEQYF.

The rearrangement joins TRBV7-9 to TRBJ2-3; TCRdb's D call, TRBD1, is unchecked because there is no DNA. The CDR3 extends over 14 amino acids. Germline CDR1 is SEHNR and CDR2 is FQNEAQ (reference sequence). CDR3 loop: CASSLAGDPDTQYF.

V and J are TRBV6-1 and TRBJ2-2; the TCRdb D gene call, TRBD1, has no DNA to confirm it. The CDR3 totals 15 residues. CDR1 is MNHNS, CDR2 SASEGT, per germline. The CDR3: CASRLSGMNTGELFF.

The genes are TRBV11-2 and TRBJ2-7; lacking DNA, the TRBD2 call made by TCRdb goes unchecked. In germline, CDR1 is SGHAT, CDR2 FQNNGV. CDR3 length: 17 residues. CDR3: CASSLDGRQGIYYEQYF.

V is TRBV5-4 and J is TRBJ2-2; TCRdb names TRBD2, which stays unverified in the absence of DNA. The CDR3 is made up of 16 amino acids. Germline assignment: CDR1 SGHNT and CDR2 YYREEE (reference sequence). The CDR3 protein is CASSQFATGGTGELFF.

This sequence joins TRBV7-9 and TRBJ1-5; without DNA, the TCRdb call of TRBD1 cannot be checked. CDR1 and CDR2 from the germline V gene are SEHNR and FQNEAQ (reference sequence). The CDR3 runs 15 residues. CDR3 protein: CASSSVTESNQPQHF.

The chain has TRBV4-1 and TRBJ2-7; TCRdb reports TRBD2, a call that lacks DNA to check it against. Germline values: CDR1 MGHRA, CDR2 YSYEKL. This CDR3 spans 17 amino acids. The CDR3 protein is CASSSEIAGASSYEQYF.

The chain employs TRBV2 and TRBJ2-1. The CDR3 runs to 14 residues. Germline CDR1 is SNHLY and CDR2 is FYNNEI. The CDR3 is CASSVVDVANEQFF.

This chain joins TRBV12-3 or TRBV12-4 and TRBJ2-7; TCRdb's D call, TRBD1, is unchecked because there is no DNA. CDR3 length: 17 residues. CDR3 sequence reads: CASSLRGGQGVWDEQYF.

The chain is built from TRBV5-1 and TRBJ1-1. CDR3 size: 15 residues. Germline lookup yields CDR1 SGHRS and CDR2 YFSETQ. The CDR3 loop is CASSLVTSSNTEAFF. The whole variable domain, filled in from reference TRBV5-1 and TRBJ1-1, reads KAGVTQTPRYLIKTRGQQVTLSCSPISGHRSVSWYQQTPGQGLQFLFEYFSETQRNKGNFPGRFSGRQFSNSRSEMNVSTLELGDSALYLCASSLVTSSNTEAFFGQGTRLTVV.

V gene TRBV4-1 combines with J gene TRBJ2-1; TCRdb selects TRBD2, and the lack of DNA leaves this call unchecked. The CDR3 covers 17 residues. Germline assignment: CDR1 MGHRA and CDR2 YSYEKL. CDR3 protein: CASSHGNPGLGSDEQFF.

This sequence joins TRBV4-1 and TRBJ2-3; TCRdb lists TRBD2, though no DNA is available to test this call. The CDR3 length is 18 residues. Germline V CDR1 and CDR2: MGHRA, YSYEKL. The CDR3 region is CASSQGGLAGGRGDTQYF.

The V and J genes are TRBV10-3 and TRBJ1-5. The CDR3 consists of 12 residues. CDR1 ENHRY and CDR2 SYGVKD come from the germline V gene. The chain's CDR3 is CAISEGRQPQHF.

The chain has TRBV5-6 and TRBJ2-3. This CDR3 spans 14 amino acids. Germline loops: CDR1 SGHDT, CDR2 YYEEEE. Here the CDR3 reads CASSLGYIADTQYF.

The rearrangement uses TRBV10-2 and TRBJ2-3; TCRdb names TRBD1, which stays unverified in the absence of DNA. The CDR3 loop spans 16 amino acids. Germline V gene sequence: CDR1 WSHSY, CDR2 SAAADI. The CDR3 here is CASSEWGTGETDTQYF.

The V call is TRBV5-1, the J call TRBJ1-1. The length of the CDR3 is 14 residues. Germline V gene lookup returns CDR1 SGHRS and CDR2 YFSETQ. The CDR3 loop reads CASSFVGEGTEAFF.

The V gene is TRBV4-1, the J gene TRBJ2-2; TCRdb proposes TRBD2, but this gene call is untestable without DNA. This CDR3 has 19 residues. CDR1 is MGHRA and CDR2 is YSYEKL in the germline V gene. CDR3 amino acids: CASSQGERGGYKVTGELFF.